Listed below are T cell receptor beta chains from one sample, sequenced in a study of control samples from healthy donors and cancer patients. Profiled with immunoSEQ multiplex PCR; TCRdb holds only in-frame clones, not every one. Among about 130,000 clones listed, approximately 92% were seen once. The sequenced material came from blood. These receptors all stem from a man between 18 and 29 years old in good health. Both conserved end residues are part of each CDR3. The D gene is left open where the match is weak.

J gene,V gene,D gene,CDR3 protein,CDR3 DNA
TRBJ1-4,TRBV12-3/TRBV12-4,TRBD1,CASNPGQGRLFF,TGTGCCAGCAACCCGGGACAGGGACGGCTGTTTTTT
TRBJ1-2,TRBV6-6,-,CASSLPPEGVYGYTF,TGTGCCAGCAGTTTACCTCCTGAGGGAGTATATGGCTACACCTTC
TRBJ2-7,TRBV18,TRBD1,CASSPPGQTVEQYF,TGTGCCAGCTCACCACCGGGACAGACTGTCGAGCAGTACTTC
TRBJ2-6,TRBV5-6,-,CASSLVGSWVSGANVLTF,TGTGCCAGCAGCTTGGTTGGCTCCTGGGTATCTGGGGCCAACGTCCTGACTTTC
TRBJ1-2,TRBV10-3,-,CAISERAAYGYTF,TGTGCCATCAGTGAAAGGGCTGCGTATGGCTACACCTTC
TRBJ2-5,TRBV28,-,CASSSWGQETQYF,TGTGCCAGCAGTTCCTGGGGGCAAGAGACCCAGTACTTC
TRBJ2-7,TRBV6-1,TRBD1,CASSEPSDRASYEQYF,TGTGCCAGCAGTGAACCATCCGACAGGGCGTCCTACGAGCAGTACTTC
TRBJ2-7,TRBV5-4,TRBD1,CASSASGTGDHEQYF,TGTGCCAGCAGCGCCTCCGGGACAGGGGATCACGAGCAGTACTTC
TRBJ2-7,TRBV6-5,-,CASTKGEGWYEQYF,TGTGCCAGCACCAAGGGGGAGGGGTGGTACGAGCAGTACTTC
TRBJ2-5,TRBV19,-,CASSIVGGVLRVETQYF,TGTGCCAGTAGTATAGTCGGAGGGGTACTCCGGGTGGAGACCCAGTACTTC
TRBJ1-1,TRBV25-1,-,CASSEDTRLGNTEAFF,TGTGCCAGCAGTGAGGATACCAGGCTCGGGAACACTGAAGCTTTCTTT
TRBJ2-1,TRBV12-3/TRBV12-4,-,CASSFWEINEQFF,TGTGCCAGCAGTTTTTGGGAGATCAATGAGCAGTTCTTC
TRBJ2-3,TRBV7-9,-,CASSSRDFREADTQYF,TGTGCCAGCAGCTCGAGGGACTTCCGAGAGGCAGATACGCAGTATTTT